Listed below are T cell receptor beta chains from one sample, sequenced in a study of OX40 agonist ivuxolimab in advanced cancers. TCRdb keeps only in-frame clones here, not all; method: immunoSEQ multiplex PCR. Of about 45,000 clones in the sample, roughly 90% were seen once. This specimen consisted of CD4+ or CD8+ T cells sorted from blood, obtained in a trial of the OX40 agonist ivuxolimab. Every receptor here comes from an adult with an advanced solid tumor such as melanoma, head and neck, liver or kidney cancer. CDR3s include the opening cysteine and the closing phenylalanine or tryptophan.

v_gene,j_gene,CDR3aa
TRBV2,TRBJ1-1,CASSRSRENTEAFF
TRBV27,TRBJ2-1,CASSPGLAGGPDVNEQFF
TRBV5-1,TRBJ1-6,CASKWGAMSPLHF
TRBV6-1,TRBJ2-7,CASGFSYEQYF
TRBV7-9,TRBJ2-5,CASGLGETQYF
TRBV29-1,TRBJ1-2,CSVGGAPDGYTF
TRBV9,TRBJ2-7,CASSVATTYEQYF
TRBV10-1,TRBJ2-1,CASGQAGGYNEQFF
TRBV28,TRBJ1-2,CASSRLDRDYGYTF
TRBV10-3,TRBJ1-2,CAINPGLEDGYTF
TRBV7-9,TRBJ1-1,CASSPRRSQDTEAFF
TRBV29-1,TRBJ1-4,CSVEEGFGEKLFF
TRBV5-1,TRBJ1-3,CASSPQPALISGNTIYF